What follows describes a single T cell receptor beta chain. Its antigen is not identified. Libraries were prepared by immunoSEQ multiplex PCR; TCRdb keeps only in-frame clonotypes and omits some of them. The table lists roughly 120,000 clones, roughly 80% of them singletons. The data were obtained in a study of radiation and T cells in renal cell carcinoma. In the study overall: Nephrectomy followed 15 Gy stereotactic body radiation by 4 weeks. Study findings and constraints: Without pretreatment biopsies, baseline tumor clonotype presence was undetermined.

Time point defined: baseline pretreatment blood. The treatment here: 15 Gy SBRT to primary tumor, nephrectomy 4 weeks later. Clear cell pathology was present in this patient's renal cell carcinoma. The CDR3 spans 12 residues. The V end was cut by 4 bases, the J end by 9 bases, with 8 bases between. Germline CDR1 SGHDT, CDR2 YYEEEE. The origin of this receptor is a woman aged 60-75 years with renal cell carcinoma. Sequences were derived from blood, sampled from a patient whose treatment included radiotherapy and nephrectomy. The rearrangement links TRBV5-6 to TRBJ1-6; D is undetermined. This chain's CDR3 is CASSQSGSPLHF. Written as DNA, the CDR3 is TGTGCCAGCAGCCAATCGGGTTCACCCCTCCACTTT.